Sequencing of this T cell receptor (beta chain) was carried out in a study of T cells in tumors after PD-1 blockade. For the study at large: A subset received ongoing vismodegib 150 mg daily alongside anti-PD-1 therapy.

Concerning this clone itself: Antigen: not known.

Trimming shortened V by 6 bases and J by 1 base, and 13 bases separated the two germline ends. The CDR3 loop spans 14 amino acids. Germline-derived CDR1 and CDR2 are SGHDT and YYEEEE. Sequencing used immunoSEQ multiplex PCR; TCRdb keeps in-frame clones, though not all of them. The table lists tens of thousands of clones, 80% of them singletons. Whole-study findings and limits: Some novel exhausted tumor clones appeared in pre-treatment blood, suggesting peripheral recruitment.

Tumor or blood genomic DNA was sequenced, with inputs of roughly 600 ng to 6,004 ng. This chain uses TRBV5-6 with TRBJ1-1; D possibly corresponds to TRBD1 (6 bases). The clonotype originates from a human donor with basal cell carcinoma. Sequencing used PBMCs, obtained before anti-PD-1 treatment. The CDR3 region is CASNLGDTNTEAFF. The CDR3 bases are TGTGCCAGCAATCTCGGGGACACGAACACTGAAGCTTTCTTT.